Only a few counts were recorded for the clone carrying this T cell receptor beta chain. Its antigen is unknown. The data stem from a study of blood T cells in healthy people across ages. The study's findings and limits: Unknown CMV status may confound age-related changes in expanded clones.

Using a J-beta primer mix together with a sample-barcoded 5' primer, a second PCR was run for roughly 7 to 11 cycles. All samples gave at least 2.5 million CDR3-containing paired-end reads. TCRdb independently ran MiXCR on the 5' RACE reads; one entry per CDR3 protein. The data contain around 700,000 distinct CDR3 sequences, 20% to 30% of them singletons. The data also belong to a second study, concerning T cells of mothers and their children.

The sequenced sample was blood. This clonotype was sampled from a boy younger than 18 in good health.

This CDR3 reads CSARDLAVGANVLTF. CDR3 DNA sequence: TGCAGTGCTAGAGATCTTGCCGTTGGGGCCAACGTCCTGACTTTC. V usage is TRBV20-1 and J usage is TRBJ2-6; no definite D call. V was shortened by 0 bases and J by 3 bases, with 9 bases between the two germline ends. This CDR3 contains 15 residues. Germline V gene sequence: CDR1 DFQATT, CDR2 SNEGSKA (reference sequence).